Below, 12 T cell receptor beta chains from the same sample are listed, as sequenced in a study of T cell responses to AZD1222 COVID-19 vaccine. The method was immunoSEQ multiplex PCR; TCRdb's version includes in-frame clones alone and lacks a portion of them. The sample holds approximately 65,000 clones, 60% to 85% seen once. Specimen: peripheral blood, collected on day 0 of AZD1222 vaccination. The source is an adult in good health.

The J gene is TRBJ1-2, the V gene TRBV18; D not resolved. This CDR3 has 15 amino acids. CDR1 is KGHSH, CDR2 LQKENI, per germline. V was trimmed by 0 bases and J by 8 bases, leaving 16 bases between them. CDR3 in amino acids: CASSPPNQPTIGYTF. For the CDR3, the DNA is TGTGCCAGCTCACCACCTAACCAGCCAACGATAGGCTACACCTTC.

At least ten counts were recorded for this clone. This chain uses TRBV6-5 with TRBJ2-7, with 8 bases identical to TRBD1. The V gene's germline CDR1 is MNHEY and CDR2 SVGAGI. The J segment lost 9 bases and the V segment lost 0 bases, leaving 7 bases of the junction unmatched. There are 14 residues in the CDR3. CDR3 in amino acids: CASSYSPDRGGQYF. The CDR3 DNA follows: TGTGCCAGCAGTTACTCTCCCGACAGGGGAGGGCAGTACTTC.

DNA of the CDR3: TGCGCCAGCAGCCAAGATGTTAGTCAGCCCCAGCATTTT. Translating gives CASSQDVSQPQHF. The chain has TRBV4-1 and TRBJ1-5, with D unclear. The CDR3 contains 13 residues. Germline values: CDR1 MGHRA, CDR2 YSYEKL. The V gene lost 0 bases and the J gene lost 6 bases, with 6 bases spanning the gap.

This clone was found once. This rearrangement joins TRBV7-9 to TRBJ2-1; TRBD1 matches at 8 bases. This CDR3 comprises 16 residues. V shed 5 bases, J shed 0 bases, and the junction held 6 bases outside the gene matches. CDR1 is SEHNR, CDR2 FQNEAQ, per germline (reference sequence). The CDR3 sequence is CASSVGDRGSYNEQFF. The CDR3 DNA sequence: TGTGCCAGCAGCGTTGGAGACAGGGGCTCCTACAATGAGCAGTTCTTC.

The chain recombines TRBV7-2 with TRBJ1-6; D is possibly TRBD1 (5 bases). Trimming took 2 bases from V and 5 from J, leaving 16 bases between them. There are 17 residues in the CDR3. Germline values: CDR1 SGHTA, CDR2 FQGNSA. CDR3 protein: CASSLYLGGGNNSPLHF. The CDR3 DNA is TGTGCCAGCAGCTTATATCTGGGGGGGGGTAATAATTCACCCCTCCACTTT.

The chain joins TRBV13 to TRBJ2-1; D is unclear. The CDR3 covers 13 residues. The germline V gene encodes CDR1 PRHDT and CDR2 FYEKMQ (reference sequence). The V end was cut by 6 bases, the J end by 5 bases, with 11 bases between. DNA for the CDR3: TGTGCCAGCAGTCCTTCCCCAGACAATGAGCAGTTCTTC. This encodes CASSPSPDNEQFF.

The CDR3 loop is CASSIELRGDTQYF. The CDR3 DNA reads as TGTGCCAGTAGTATCGAACTCAGGGGAGATACGCAGTATTTT. The chain is built from TRBV19 and TRBJ2-3, with D perhaps TRBD1 (6 bases). Between the trimmed V and J ends, which lost 3 bases and 5 bases, there was a span of 12 bases. The CDR3 covers 14 residues. Germline CDR1 LNHDA, CDR2 SQIVND (reference sequence).

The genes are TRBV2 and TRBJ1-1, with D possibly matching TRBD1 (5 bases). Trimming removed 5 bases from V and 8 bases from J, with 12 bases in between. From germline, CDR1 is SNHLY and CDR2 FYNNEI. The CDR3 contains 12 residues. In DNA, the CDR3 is TGTGCCAGCAGTTTCCAGGGTACCGAAGCTTTCTTT. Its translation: CASSFQGTEAFF.

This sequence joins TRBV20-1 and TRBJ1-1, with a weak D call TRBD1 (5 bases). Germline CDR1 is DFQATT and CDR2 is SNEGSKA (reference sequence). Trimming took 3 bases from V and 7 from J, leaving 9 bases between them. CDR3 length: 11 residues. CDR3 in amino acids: CSASGGNEAFF. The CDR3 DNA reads TGCAGTGCTAGTGGGGGGAATGAAGCTTTCTTT.

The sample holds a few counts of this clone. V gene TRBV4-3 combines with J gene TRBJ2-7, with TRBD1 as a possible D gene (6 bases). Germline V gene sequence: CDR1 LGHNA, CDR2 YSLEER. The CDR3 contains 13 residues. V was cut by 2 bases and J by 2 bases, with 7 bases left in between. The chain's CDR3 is CASSQYRAYEQYF. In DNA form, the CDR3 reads TGCGCCAGCAGCCAATACAGGGCCTACGAGCAGTACTTC.

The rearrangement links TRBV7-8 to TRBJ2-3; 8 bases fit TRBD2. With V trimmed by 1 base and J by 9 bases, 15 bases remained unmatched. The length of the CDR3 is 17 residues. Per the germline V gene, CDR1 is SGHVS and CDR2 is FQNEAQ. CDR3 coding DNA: TGTGCCAGCAGCTTAGATCGCCGGCTGCGGGGGGTCGGGACGCAGTATTTT. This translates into CASSLDRRLRGVGTQYF.

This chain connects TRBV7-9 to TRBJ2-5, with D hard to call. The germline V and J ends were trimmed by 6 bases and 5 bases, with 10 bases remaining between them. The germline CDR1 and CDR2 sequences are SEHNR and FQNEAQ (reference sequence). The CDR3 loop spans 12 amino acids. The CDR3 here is CASRSLSETQYF. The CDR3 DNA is TGTGCCAGCAGGTCATTAAGTGAGACCCAGTACTTC. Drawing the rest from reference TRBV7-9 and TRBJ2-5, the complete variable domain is DTGVSQNPRHKITKRGQNVTFRCDPISEHNRLYWYRQTLGQGPEFLTYFQNEAQLEKSRLLSDRFSAERPKGSFSTLEIQRTEQGDSAMYLCASRSLSETQYFGPGTRLLVL.